The 5 T cell receptor beta chains below were found in one sample sequenced in a study of blood T cell repertoires in COVID-19. The table came from immunoSEQ multiplex PCR; TCRdb's copy has only in-frame clones and leaves some out. The table includes about 110,000 clones, under 90% detected once. Sequenced input: peripheral blood. The receptors were gathered from a woman aged 45-65 years with acute or convalescent COVID-19.

The rearrangement links TRBV19 to TRBJ1-3, with D unclear. Between the trimmed V and J ends, which lost 5 bases and 2 bases, there was a span of 13 bases. CDR1 is LNHDA and CDR2 is SQIVND in the germline V gene (reference sequence). The CDR3 is made up of 15 amino acids. The CDR3 DNA sequence: TGTGCCAGTAGTTCGCGAGGGTGGACTGGAAACACCATATATTTT. Translated, it gives CASSSRGWTGNTIYF.

The rearrangement uses TRBV9 and TRBJ2-2; a possible D gene is TRBD1 (5 bases). There are 15 residues in the CDR3. Germline V gene sequence: CDR1 SGDLS, CDR2 YYNGEE. V dropped 5 bases and J dropped 7 bases, with 18 bases sitting between them. Written as DNA, the CDR3 is TGTGCCAGCAGTACTTTCAAAGGGGCGGTCGGGGAGCTGTTTTTT. This encodes CASSTFKGAVGELFF.

This chain joins TRBV5-1 and TRBJ1-3, with D tentatively TRBD1 (5 bases). CDR1 and CDR2 from the germline V gene are SGHRS and YFSETQ. V was clipped by 8 bases and J by 0 bases, with 18 bases between them. CDR3 length: 16 amino acids. Here the CDR3 DNA reads TGCGCCAGTGGAATTTTTGACAGCACCTCTGGAAACACCATATATTTT. Encoded protein: CASGIFDSTSGNTIYF.

CDR3 coding DNA: TGTGCCAGCAGCTTGACAGGGGTAAATTCACCCCTCCACTTT. Amino acids: CASSLTGVNSPLHF. The chain employs TRBV5-6 and TRBJ1-6; TRBD1 matches 7 bases. Germline CDR1 SGHDT, CDR2 YYEEEE. This CDR3 spans 14 amino acids. The ends lost 1 base at V and 7 bases at J; junction bases unmatched: 2. Full variable domain (rest looked up from reference TRBV5-6 and TRBJ1-6): DAGVTQSPTHLIKTRGQQVTLRCSPKSGHDTVSWYQQALGQGPQFIFQYYEEEERQRGNFPDRFSGHQFPNYSSELNVNALLLGDSALYLCASSLTGVNSPLHFGNGTRLTVT.

The DNA for the CDR3 is TGTGCCAGCGAGGGGAGAACTAGCGGGGAACAACCCACAGATACGCAGTATTTT. Encoded protein: CASEGRTSGEQPTDTQYF. The chain uses TRBV2 and TRBJ2-3; 10 bases agree with TRBD2. V shed 8 bases, J shed 2 bases, and the junction held 16 bases outside the gene matches. CDR1 and CDR2 (germline): SNHLY, FYNNEI. The length of the CDR3 is 18 residues.